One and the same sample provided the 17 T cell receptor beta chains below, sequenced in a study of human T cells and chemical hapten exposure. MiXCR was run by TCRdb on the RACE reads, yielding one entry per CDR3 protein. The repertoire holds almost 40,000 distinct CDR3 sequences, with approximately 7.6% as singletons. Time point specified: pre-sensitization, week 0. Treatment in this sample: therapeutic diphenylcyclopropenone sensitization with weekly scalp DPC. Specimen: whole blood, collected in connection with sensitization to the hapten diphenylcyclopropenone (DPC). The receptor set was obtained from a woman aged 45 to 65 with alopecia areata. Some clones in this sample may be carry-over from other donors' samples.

DNA for the CDR3: TGCAGTGCTAGAGATCCCGCAGTAACAGATACGCAGTATTTT. This translates into CSARDPAVTDTQYF. The chain is built from TRBV20-1 and TRBJ2-3; D gene unclear. Between the trimmed V and J ends, which lost 0 bases and 3 bases, there was a span of 10 bases. The CDR3 extends over 14 amino acids. CDR1 and CDR2 from the germline V gene are DFQATT and SNEGSKA (reference sequence).

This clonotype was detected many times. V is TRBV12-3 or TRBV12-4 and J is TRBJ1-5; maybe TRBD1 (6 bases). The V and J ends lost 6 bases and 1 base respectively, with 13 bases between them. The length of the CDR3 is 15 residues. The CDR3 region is CASSPQGISNQPQHF. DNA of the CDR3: TGTGCCAGCAGCCCCCAGGGGATCAGCAATCAGCCCCAGCATTTT.

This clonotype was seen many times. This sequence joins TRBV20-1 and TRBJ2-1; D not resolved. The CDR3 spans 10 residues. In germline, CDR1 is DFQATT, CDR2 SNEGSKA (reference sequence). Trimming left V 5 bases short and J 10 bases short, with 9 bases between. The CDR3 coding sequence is TGCAGTGCTTCTAATGCGGAGCAGTTCTTC. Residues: CSASNAEQFF.

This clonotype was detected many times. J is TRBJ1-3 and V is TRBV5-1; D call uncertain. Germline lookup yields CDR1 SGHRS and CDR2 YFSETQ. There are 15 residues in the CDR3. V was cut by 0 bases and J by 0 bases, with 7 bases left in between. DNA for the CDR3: TGCGCCAGCAGCTTGGACGGATTCTCTGGAAACACCATATATTTT. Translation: CASSLDGFSGNTIYF.

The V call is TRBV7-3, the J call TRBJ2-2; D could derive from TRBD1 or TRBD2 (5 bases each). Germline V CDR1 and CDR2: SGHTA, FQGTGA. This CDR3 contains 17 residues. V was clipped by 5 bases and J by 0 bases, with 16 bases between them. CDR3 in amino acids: CASSLQVTAANTGELFF. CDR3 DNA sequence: TGTGCCAGCAGCCTACAGGTGACAGCGGCGAACACCGGGGAGCTGTTTTTT.

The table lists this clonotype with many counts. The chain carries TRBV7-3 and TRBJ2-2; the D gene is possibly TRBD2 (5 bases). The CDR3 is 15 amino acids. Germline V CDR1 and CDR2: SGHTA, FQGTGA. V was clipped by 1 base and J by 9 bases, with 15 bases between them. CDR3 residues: CASSLRAGGRRELFF. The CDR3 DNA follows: TGTGCCAGCAGCTTAAGGGCGGGCGGCCGCCGGGAGCTGTTTTTT.

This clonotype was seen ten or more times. CDR3 DNA: TGCGCCAGCAGCTTGTATACCGATGGAAACACCATATATTTT. Translated: CASSLYTDGNTIYF. The V call is TRBV5-1, the J call TRBJ1-3; no clear D gene. V was trimmed by 1 base and J by 3 bases, leaving 8 bases between them. CDR1 is SGHRS and CDR2 is YFSETQ in the germline V gene. The CDR3 length is 14 residues.

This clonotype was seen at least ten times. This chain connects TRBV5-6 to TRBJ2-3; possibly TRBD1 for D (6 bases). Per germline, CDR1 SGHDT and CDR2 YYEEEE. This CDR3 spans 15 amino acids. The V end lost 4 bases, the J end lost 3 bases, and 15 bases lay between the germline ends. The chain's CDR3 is CASSPRTDWTDTQYF. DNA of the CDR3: TGTGCCAGCAGCCCCCGGACAGATTGGACAGATACGCAGTATTTT.

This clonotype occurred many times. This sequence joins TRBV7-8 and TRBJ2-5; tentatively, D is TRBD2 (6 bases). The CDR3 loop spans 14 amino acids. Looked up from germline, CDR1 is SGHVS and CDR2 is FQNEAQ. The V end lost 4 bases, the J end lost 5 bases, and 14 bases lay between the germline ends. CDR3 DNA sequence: TGTGCCAGCAGCTGGAGCCGCGGGAAGGAGACCCAGTACTTC. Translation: CASSWSRGKETQYF. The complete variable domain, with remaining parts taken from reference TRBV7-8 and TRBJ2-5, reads GAGVSQSPRYKVAKRGQDVALRCDPISGHVSLFWYQQALGQGPEFLTYFQNEAQLDKSGLPSDRFFAERPEGSVSTLKIQRTQQEDSAVYLCASSWSRGKETQYFGPGTRLLVL.

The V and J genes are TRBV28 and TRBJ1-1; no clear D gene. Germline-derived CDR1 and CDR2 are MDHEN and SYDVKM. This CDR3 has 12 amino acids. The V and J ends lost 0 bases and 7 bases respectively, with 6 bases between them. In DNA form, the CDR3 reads TGTGCCAGCAGTTTATGGGCCCTTGAAGCTTTCTTT. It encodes CASSLWALEAFF.

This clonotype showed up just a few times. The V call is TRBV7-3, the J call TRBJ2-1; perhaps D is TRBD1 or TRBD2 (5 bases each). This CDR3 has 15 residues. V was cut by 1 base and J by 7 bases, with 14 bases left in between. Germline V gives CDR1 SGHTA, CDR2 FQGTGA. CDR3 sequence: CASSLRGGPGNEQFF. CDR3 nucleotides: TGTGCCAGCAGCTTAAGAGGCGGGCCAGGGAATGAGCAGTTCTTC.

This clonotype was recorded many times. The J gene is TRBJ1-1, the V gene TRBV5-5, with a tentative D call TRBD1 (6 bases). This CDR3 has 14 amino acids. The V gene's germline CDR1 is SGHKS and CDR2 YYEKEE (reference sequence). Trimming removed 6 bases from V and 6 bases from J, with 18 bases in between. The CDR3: CASNLYDRSPEAFF. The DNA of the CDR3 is TGTGCCAGCAACCTATACGACAGGTCACCTGAAGCTTTCTTT.

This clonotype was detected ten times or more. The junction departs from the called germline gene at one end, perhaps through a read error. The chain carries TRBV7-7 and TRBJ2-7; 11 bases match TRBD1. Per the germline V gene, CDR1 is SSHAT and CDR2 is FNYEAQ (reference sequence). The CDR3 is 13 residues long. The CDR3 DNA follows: TGTGCTAGCAGCCGGGACAGGGGGAGGGAGCAGTACTTC. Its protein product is CASSRDRGREQYF.

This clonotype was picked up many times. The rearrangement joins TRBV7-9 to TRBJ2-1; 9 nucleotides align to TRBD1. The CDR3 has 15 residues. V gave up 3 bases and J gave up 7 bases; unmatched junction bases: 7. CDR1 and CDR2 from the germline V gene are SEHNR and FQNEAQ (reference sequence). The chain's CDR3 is CASSFGTGYRNEQFF. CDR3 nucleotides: TGTGCCAGCAGCTTTGGGACAGGGTATAGGAATGAGCAGTTCTTC.

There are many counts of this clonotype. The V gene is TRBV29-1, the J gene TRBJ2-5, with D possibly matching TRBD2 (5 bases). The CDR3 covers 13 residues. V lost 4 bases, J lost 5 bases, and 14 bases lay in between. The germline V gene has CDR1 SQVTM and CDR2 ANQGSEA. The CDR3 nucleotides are TGCAGCGTTGGGGAGACGGCCCGGGAGACCCAGTACTTC. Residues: CSVGETARETQYF.

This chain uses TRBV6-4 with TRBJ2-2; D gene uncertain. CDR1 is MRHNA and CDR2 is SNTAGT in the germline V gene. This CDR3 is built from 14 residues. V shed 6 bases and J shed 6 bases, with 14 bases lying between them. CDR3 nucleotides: TGTGCCAGCAGGCCCGGTCACGGCTCCGGGGAGCTGTTTTTT. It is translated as CASRPGHGSGELFF.

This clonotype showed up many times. DNA of the CDR3: TGTGCCAGCAGTGAAGGCCCCAACAATGAGCAGTTCTTC. Translating gives CASSEGPNNEQFF. J is TRBJ2-1 and V is TRBV2; D gene unclear. From germline, CDR1 is SNHLY and CDR2 FYNNEI. V was trimmed by 1 base and J by 5 bases, leaving 6 bases between them. The CDR3 extends over 13 amino acids. The variable domain in full, with the rest retrieved from reference TRBV2 and TRBJ2-1, is EPEVTQTPSHQVTQMGQEVILRCVPISNHLYFYWYRQILGQKVEFLVSFYNNEISEKSEIFDDQFSVERPDGSNFTLKIRSTKLEDSAMYFCASSEGPNNEQFFGPGTRLTVL.